Below, 10 T cell receptor beta chains from the same sample are listed, as sequenced in a study of blood T cells in healthy people across ages. Next came a second PCR, run for roughly 6 to 11 cycles, which used a sample-barcoded 5' primer along with a J-beta primer mix. TCRdb re-analysed the 5' RACE reads in MiXCR, keeping a single row per CDR3 protein. Seen here are roughly 1.7 million distinct CDR3 sequences, about 31% observed once, and the top ten hold around 11%. The specimen was blood. The receptors shown here come from a woman aged 25 to 39 in good health.

This clonotype came up once. J is TRBJ2-1 and V is TRBV20-1, with D hard to call. The CDR3 is 13 residues long. Germline V gene sequence: CDR1 DFQATT, CDR2 SNEGSKA (reference sequence). Trimming shortened V by 2 bases and J by 4 bases, and 9 bases separated the two germline ends. The CDR3 DNA follows: TGCAGTGCTAGAAGAAATGGTTACAATGAGCAGTTCTTC. It codes for CSARRNGYNEQFF.

This clonotype was recorded a few times. The CDR3 spells CASSPWNFAGIYEQYF. In DNA form, the CDR3 reads TGTGCCAGCAGCCCCTGGAACTTCGCGGGAATCTACGAGCAGTACTTC. The V gene is TRBV14, the J gene TRBJ2-7, with D perhaps matching TRBD2 (6 bases). Per germline, CDR1 SGHDN and CDR2 FVKESK. The CDR3 loop spans 16 amino acids. Trimming cost V 4 bases and J 3 bases, with 19 bases left between them.

This clonotype was counted a few times. The CDR3 DNA reads as TGTGCCAGCAGGCCATACAGGGGCCGATTGGTCAAAAACATTCAGTACTTC. Translated, it gives CASRPYRGRLVKNIQYF. The chain couples TRBV12-3 or TRBV12-4 to TRBJ2-4, with 7 bases fitting TRBD1. The CDR3 length is 17 residues. V lost 6 bases to trimming and J lost 3 bases; unmatched junction nucleotides: 14.

This chain links TRBV4-1 with TRBJ2-7; D uncertain. The length of the CDR3 is 13 residues. Germline-derived CDR1 and CDR2 are MGHRA and YSYEKL. The V and J ends lost 8 bases and 0 bases respectively, with 11 bases between them. This CDR3 is CASSRVSSYEQYF. The CDR3 DNA sequence: TGCGCCAGCTCACGGGTCAGCTCCTACGAGCAGTACTTC.

The chain has TRBV5-5 and TRBJ2-2; no reliable D call. Germline CDR1 SGHKS, CDR2 YYEKEE (reference sequence). This CDR3 has 16 amino acids. V dropped 0 bases and J dropped 2 bases, with 11 bases sitting between them. For the CDR3, the DNA is TGTGCCAGCAGCTTGGCCTCCGGTTTAAACACCGGGGAGCTGTTTTTT. Amino acids: CASSLASGLNTGELFF.

This clonotype was observed a handful of times. This sequence joins TRBV6-1 and TRBJ1-2; D not resolved. V lost 1 base, J lost 8 bases, and 8 bases lay in between. The CDR3 runs 12 residues. In germline, CDR1 is MNHNS, CDR2 SASEGT. The CDR3, as DNA: TGTGCCAGCAGTGAAGGCCTAAGGGGCTACACCTTC. Residues: CASSEGLRGYTF.

V is TRBV6-2 or TRBV6-3 and J is TRBJ2-7; TRBD1 matches 8 bases. Germline-derived CDR1 and CDR2 are MNHEY and SVGEGT. After removal of 2 bases from V and 0 bases from J, the junction contained 3 bases not matched to a gene. This CDR3 is 15 amino acids long. CDR3 sequence: CASSYDRGGSYEQYF. CDR3 nucleotide sequence: TGTGCCAGCAGTTACGACAGGGGTGGCTCCTACGAGCAGTACTTC.

This clonotype showed up many times. The J gene is TRBJ2-1, the V gene TRBV29-1; D is perhaps TRBD2 (5 bases). The CDR3 covers 13 residues. Germline assignment: CDR1 SQVTM and CDR2 ANQGSEA. Between the trimmed V and J ends, which lost 5 bases and 8 bases, there was a span of 16 bases. The CDR3 protein is CSVLTTIKDEQFF. CDR3 sequence (DNA): TGCAGCGTTCTGACTACCATAAAGGATGAGCAGTTCTTC.

The rearrangement uses TRBV12-3 or TRBV12-4 and TRBJ2-1, with 7 bases aligning to TRBD2. The V gene end was trimmed by 6 bases and the J gene end by 7 bases; junction bases not matched to a gene: 21. CDR3 length: 18 residues. Here the CDR3 DNA reads TGTGCCAGCAGGAAAAGGGAAGAACTAGCGACCTGGGAGAATGAGCAGTTCTTC. Encoded protein: CASRKREELATWENEQFF.

In its sample, this clonotype was seen a few times. The chain joins TRBV28 to TRBJ1-1; possible D gene TRBD1, 5 bases. V lost 2 bases and J lost 1, with 11 bases in between. Per germline, CDR1 MDHEN and CDR2 SYDVKM. The CDR3 is made up of 15 amino acids. The CDR3 coding sequence is TGTGCCAGCAGTTTAAGGGGATACTCGAACACTGAAGCTTTCTTT. Encoded protein: CASSLRGYSNTEAFF.